Only one count was recorded for the clone carrying this T cell receptor (beta chain). These data belong to a study of blood T cell repertoires in COVID-19. Study as a whole: Spain, Italy and the United States supplied samples that represented acute and convalescent COVID-19. PBMCs, B-cell-depleted T cells, or T cells provided the cDNA or gDNA that made up the material.

Germline V gene sequence: CDR1 SGHRS, CDR2 YFSETQ. Trimming removed 7 bases from V and 7 bases from J; junction bases left unmatched: 8. The CDR3 sequence is 14 residues long. As handled by the study authors: Scientists estimated how many nucleated cells there were by amplifying reference gene primers. This table comes from immunoSEQ multiplex PCR, and its TCRdb copy is limited to in-frame clones, with some not included. V and J calls and clone size are copied from that table; D and trimming were computed from the DNA. In the table there are approximately 98,000 clones, about two thirds of which are singletons.

The clonotype originates from a woman aged 40 to 49 with acute or convalescent COVID-19. J is TRBJ2-2 and V is TRBV5-1, with 9 bases aligning to TRBD1. Sample: peripheral blood. The CDR3 loop reads CASFRTGEGGELFF. The CDR3 bases are TGCGCCAGCTTCCGGACAGGGGAGGGCGGGGAGCTGTTTTTT.